The table lists the clone carrying this T cell receptor (beta chain) with a few counts. This entry comes from a study of beta chain features in type 1 diabetes. As for the study in general: Patients and healthy donors were similar in age, gender and cell yields. All samples combined gave around 98,000,000 sorted cells for examination.

The V end was cut by 5 bases, the J end by 2 bases, with 14 bases between. In germline, CDR1 is SEHNR, CDR2 FQNEAQ (reference sequence). The CDR3 is made up of 15 amino acids. Markers CD45RO/CCR7/CD25/CD127/CD95/CD27 served to sort CD4+ naive, central memory, regulatory and stem cell-like memory cells. The whole isolated RNA underwent reverse transcription, so sequencing captured expressed TCRB transcripts. Naive, central memory and regulatory T cell samples came to a mean of around 3.5 million reads. Assay used: immunoSEQ multiplex PCR; TCRdb lists only in-frame clones, some missing. This table has hundreds of thousands of clones, 25% to 35% appearing once.

Sequencing used naive CD4+ T cells from blood. This TCR was sampled from a man aged 18 to 30 in good health. The chain employs TRBV7-9 and TRBJ2-3; D might be TRBD1 or TRBD2, each matching 5 bases. The CDR3 protein is CASSQKRDDTDTQYF. DNA for the CDR3: TGTGCCAGCAGCCAAAAACGGGACGACACAGATACGCAGTATTTT.